This T cell receptor (beta chain) comes out of a study of T-cell memory formation after mild COVID-19. Study overall: TCR clusters showed largely donor specificity. Points from the study as a whole: Mostly located in CM and EM were contracting CD4+ clones, with contracting CD8+ clones located in EMRA.

Employing constant-segment primers, 5'RACE generated TCR alpha and TCR beta cDNA libraries bearing sample barcodes and UMIs. TCRdb fed the 5' RACE reads into MiXCR, producing one record per CDR3 protein. The profile shows roughly 350,000 distinct CDR3 sequences, approximately 21% of them singletons. As to this clonotype: Antigen: not known.

The receptor comes from an adult woman who had mild COVID-19 (a few samples of this study predate the infection). Cell type and time point are not known. Sequencing used PBMCs or a T cell subset sorted from them (not recorded which).

The chain's CDR3 is CASSADAYTDTQYF. In DNA form, the CDR3 reads TGTGCCAGCAGCGCTGACGCTTACACAGATACGCAGTATTTT. The chain employs TRBV9 and TRBJ2-3; D is unresolved. The germline gives CDR1 SGDLS, CDR2 YYNGEE. The CDR3 runs 14 residues. V was pared by 3 bases and J by 2 bases, with 10 bases between.